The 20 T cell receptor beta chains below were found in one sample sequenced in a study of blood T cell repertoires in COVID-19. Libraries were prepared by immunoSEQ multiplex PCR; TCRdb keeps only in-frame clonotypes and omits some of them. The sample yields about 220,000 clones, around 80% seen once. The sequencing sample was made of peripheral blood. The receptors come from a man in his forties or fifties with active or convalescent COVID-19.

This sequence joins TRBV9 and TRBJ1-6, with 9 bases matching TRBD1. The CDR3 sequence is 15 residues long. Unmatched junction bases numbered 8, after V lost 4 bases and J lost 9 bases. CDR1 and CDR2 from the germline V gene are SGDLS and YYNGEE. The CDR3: CASSPRTGEGSPLHF. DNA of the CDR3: TGTGCCAGCAGCCCACGGACAGGGGAGGGTTCACCCCTCCACTTT.

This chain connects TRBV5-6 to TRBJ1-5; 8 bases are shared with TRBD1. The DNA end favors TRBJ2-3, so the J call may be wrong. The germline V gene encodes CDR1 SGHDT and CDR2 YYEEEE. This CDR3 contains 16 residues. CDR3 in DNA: TGTGCCAGCAGCTTTTGGGACAGGTTATTAAATCAGCCCCAGTATTTT. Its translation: CASSFWDRLLNQPQYF.

CDR3 loop: CPPVAGGQWDEQFF. Here the CDR3 DNA reads TGCCCCCCTGTAGCCGGGGGGCAATGGGATGAGCAGTTCTTC. The J gene is TRBJ2-1, the V gene TRBV10-2, with D perhaps matching TRBD2 (7 bases). The CDR3 sequence is 14 residues long. Germline CDR1 and CDR2: WSHSY and SAAADI.

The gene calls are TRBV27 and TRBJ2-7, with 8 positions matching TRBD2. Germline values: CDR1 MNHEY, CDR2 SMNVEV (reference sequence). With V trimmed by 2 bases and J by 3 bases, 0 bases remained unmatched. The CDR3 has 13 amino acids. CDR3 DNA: TGTGCCAGCAGTTTAACTAGCGGCTACGAGCAGTACTTC. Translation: CASSLTSGYEQYF.

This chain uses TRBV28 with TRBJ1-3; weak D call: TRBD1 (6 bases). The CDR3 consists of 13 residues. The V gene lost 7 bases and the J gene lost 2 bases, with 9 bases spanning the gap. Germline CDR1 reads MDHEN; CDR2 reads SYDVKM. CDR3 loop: CASNNRAGNTIYF. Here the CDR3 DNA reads TGTGCCAGCAATAACAGGGCTGGAAACACCATATATTTT.

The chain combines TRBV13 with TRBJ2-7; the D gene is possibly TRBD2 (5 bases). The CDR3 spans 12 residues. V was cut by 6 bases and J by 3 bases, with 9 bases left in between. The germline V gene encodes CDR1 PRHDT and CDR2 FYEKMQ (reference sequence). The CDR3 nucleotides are TGTGCCAGCAGTTTCGGGGACTACGAGCAGTACGTC. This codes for CASSFGDYEQYV.

The CDR3 DNA sequence: TGTGCCAGTAGTCCCGCCACCCTTCCAGAACAGCCCCAGCATTTT. It codes for CASSPATLPEQPQHF. The chain joins TRBV19 to TRBJ1-5, with unresolved D. Germline assignment: CDR1 LNHDA and CDR2 SQIVND (reference sequence). The CDR3 spans 15 residues. The V gene lost 5 bases and the J gene lost 7 bases, with 18 bases spanning the gap.

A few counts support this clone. The DNA of the CDR3 is TGTGCCAGCAGCTTAATAACTAGTTCCTACGAGCAGTACTTC. It codes for CASSLITSSYEQYF. This chain joins TRBV7-2 and TRBJ2-7; TRBD2 is a possible D gene (5 bases). The length of the CDR3 is 14 residues. Per germline, CDR1 SGHTA and CDR2 FQGNSA. The ends were cut back, 2 bases at V and 1 base at J, with 9 bases in the middle.

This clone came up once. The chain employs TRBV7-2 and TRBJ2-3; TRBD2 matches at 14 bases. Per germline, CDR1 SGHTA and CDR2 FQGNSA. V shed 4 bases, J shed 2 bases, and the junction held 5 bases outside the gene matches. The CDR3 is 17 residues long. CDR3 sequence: CASSSGTSGGITDTQYF. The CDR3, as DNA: TGTGCCAGCAGCTCTGGGACTAGCGGGGGCATCACAGATACGCAGTATTTT.

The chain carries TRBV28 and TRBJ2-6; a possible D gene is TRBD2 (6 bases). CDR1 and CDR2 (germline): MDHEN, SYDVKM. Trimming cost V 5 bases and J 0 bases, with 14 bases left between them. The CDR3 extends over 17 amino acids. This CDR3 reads CASSPSGEFSGANVLTF. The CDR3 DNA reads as TGTGCCAGCAGTCCGTCGGGGGAATTCTCTGGGGCCAACGTCCTGACTTTC. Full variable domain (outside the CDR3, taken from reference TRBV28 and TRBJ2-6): DVKVTQSSRYLVKRTGEKVFLECVQDMDHENMFWYRQDPGLGLRLIYFSYDVKMKEKGDIPEGYSVSREKKERFSLILESASTNQTSMYLCASSPSGEFSGANVLTFGAGSRLTVL.

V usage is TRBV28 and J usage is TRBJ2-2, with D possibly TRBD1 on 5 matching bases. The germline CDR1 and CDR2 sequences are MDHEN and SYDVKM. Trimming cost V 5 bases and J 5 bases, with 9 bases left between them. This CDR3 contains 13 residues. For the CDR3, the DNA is TGTGCCAGCAGTATCCACAGGACCGGGGAGCTGTTTTTT. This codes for CASSIHRTGELFF.

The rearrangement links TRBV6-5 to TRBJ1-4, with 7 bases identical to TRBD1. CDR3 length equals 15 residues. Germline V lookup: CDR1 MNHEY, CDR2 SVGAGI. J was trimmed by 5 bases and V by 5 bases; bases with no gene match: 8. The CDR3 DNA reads TGTGCCAGCAGTACCTACAGGGGCCGGAATGAAAAACTGTTTTTT. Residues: CASSTYRGRNEKLFF.

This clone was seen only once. The CDR3: CASGGRPREAFF. CDR3 in DNA: TGTGCCAGCGGGGGCAGGCCAAGGGAAGCTTTCTTT. The V gene is TRBV2, the J gene TRBJ1-1; D might be TRBD1 (6 bases). Germline loops: CDR1 SNHLY, CDR2 FYNNEI. Trimming stripped 8 bases from V and 8 bases from J, with 15 bases between. The CDR3 is made up of 12 amino acids. The whole variable domain, filled in from reference TRBV2 and TRBJ1-1, reads EPEVTQTPSHQVTQMGQEVILRCVPISNHLYFYWYRQILGQKVEFLVSFYNNEISEKSEIFDDQFSVERPDGSNFTLKIRSTKLEDSAMYFCASGGRPREAFFGQGTRLTVV.

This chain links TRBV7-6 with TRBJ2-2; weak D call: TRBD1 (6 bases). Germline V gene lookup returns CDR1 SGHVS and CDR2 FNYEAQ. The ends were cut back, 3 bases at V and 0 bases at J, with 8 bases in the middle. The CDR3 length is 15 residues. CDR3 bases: TGTGCCAGCAGCTTGTGGACAGCGAACACCGGGGAGCTGTTTTTT. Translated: CASSLWTANTGELFF.

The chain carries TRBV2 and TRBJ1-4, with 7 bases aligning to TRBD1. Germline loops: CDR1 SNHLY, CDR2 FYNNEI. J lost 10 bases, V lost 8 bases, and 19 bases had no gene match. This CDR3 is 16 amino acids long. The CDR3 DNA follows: TGTGCCAGCCTCTCAGACAGGGATCCCCCCTTGGGAAAACTGTTTTTT. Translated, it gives CASLSDRDPPLGKLFF. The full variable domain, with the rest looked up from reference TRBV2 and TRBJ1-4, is EPEVTQTPSHQVTQMGQEVILRCVPISNHLYFYWYRQILGQKVEFLVSFYNNEISEKSEIFDDQFSVERPDGSNFTLKIRSTKLEDSAMYFCASLSDRDPPLGKLFFGSGTQLSVL.

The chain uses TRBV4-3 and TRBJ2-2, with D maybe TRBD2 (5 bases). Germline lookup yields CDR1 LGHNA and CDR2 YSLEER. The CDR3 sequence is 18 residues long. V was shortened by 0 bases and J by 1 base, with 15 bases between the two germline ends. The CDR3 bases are TGCGCCAGCAGCCAAGAACACTGGCGGGCCCTGAACACCGGGGAGCTGTTTTTT. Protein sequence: CASSQEHWRALNTGELFF.

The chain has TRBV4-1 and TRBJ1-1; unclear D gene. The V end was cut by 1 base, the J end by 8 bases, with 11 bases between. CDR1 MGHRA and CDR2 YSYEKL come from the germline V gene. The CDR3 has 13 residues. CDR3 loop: CASSQATILEAFF. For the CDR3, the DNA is TGCGCCAGCAGCCAAGCAACTATCTTGGAAGCTTTCTTT.

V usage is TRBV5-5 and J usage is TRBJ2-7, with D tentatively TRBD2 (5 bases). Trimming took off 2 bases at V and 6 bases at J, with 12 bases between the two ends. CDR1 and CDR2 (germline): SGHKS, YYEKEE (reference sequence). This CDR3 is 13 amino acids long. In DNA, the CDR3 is TGTGCCAGCAGCTTTCGAGGGAAAGCCGAGCAGTACGTC. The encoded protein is CASSFRGKAEQYV.

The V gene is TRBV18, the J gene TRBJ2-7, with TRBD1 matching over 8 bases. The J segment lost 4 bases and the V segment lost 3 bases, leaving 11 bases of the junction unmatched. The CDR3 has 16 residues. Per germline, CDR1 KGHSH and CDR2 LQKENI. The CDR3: CASSPYPGQDVYEQYF. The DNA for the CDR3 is TGTGCCAGCTCACCCTACCCGGGACAGGACGTATACGAGCAGTACTTC.

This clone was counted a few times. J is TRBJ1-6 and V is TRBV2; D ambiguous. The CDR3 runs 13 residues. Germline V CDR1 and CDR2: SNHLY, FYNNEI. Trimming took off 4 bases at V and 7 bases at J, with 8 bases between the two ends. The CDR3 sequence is CASSVGANSPLHF. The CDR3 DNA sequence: TGTGCCAGCAGTGTCGGAGCAAATTCACCCCTCCACTTT.